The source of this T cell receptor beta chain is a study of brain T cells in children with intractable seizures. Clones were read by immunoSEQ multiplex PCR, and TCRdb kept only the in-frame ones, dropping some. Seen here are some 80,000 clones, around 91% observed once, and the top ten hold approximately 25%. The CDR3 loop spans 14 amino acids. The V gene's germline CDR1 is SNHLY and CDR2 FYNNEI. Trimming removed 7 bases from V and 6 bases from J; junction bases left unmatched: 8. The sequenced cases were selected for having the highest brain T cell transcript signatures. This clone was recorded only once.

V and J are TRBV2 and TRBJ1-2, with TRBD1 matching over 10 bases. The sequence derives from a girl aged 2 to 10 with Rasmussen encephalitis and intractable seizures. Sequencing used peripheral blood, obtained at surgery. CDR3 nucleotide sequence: TGTGCCAGCAAGGGGGACAGGGGTTCGGATGGCTACACCTTC. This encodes CASKGDRGSDGYTF.